The 13 T cell receptor beta chains listed next were all sequenced from one sample in a study of T cell changes during pregnancy in multiple sclerosis (dated by TCRdb to between 2018 and 2020). Libraries were prepared through the immunoSEQ multiplex PCR assay. The source is immuneACCESS, and TCRdb retained only in-frame sequences with V and J called. Part of the clones is not carried over; for the studies checked, unresolved V genes explain less than half of this, and the remainder is unexplained. The sample table records approximately 70,000 clones; 92% of these occur just once. The top ten clones comprise more than 1.2% of the sample. Sequences were derived from peripheral blood, sampled after pregnancy. Receptors were obtained from a female donor with multiple sclerosis, enrolled in a pregnancy study.

V is TRBV7-2 and J is TRBJ1-5; 7 bases agree with TRBD1. Trimming cost V 3 bases and J 7 bases; bases outside gene matches: 6. This CDR3 has 14 amino acids. Germline V gene data show CDR1 as SGHTA and CDR2 as FQGNSA. The CDR3 is CASSFRGPGQPQHF. The CDR3 coding sequence is TGTGCCAGCAGCTTTAGGGGGCCGGGGCAGCCCCAGCATTTT.

V gene TRBV5-1 combines with J gene TRBJ2-5; possible D gene TRBD1, 5 bases. CDR1 is SGHRS and CDR2 is YFSETQ in the germline V gene. V was pared by 0 bases and J by 5 bases, with 11 bases between. This CDR3 region has 14 residues. In DNA, the CDR3 is TGCGCCAGCAGCTTGGTATCGGCAGGGGAGACCCAGTACTTC. Its translation is CASSLVSAGETQYF.

The chain employs TRBV7-9 and TRBJ1-4, with TRBD1 identical over 12 bases. CDR1 and CDR2 from the germline V gene are SEHNR and FQNEAQ (reference sequence). V lost 4 bases, J lost 6 bases, and 3 bases stayed unmatched. The CDR3 length is 15 residues. The CDR3 is CASSWGTGGYEKLFF. The CDR3 DNA is TGTGCCAGCAGCTGGGGGACAGGGGGCTATGAAAAACTGTTTTTT.

The J gene is TRBJ2-1, the V gene TRBV7-3; the match to TRBD2 covers 10 bases. The CDR3 has 16 residues. Germline loops: CDR1 SGHTA, CDR2 FQGTGA. V lost 5 bases and J lost 4; bases outside the gene matches: 8. CDR3 in DNA: TGTGCCAGCAGCCCAGCGGGAGGGCCAGGGTACAATGAGCAGTTCTTC. Amino acid sequence: CASSPAGGPGYNEQFF.

V is TRBV9 and J is TRBJ2-1, with D tentatively TRBD2 (7 bases). The CDR3 length is 17 residues. V was pared by 0 bases and J by 1 base, with 14 bases between. The V gene's germline CDR1 is SGDLS and CDR2 YYNGEE. The DNA for the CDR3 is TGTGCCAGCAGCGTAGGGGGGGGGCGATGGTCCTACAATGAGCAGTTCTTC. It is translated as CASSVGGGRWSYNEQFF. Combining the CDR3 with reference TRBV9 and TRBJ2-1 gives the whole variable domain DSGVTQTPKHLITATGQRVTLRCSPRSGDLSVYWYQQSLDQGLQFLIQYYNGEERAKGNILERFSAQQFPDLHSELNLSSLELGDSALYFCASSVGGGRWSYNEQFFGPGTRLTVL.

The genes are TRBV28 and TRBJ2-2; maybe TRBD1 (5 bases). Germline CDR1 reads MDHEN; CDR2 reads SYDVKM. The V end was cut by 1 base, the J end by 2 bases, with 11 bases between. This CDR3 contains 16 residues. The CDR3 loop is CASSLYYRLNTGELFF. The CDR3 DNA reads as TGTGCCAGCAGTTTATACTACAGGCTCAACACCGGGGAGCTGTTTTTT.

The V and J genes are TRBV5-4 and TRBJ2-2, with 15 bases aligning to TRBD2. CDR3 length equals 18 residues. The V and J ends lost 4 bases and 3 bases, in that order; junction bases with no gene match: 7. Germline loops: CDR1 SGHNT, CDR2 YYREEE (reference sequence). The CDR3 here is CASSASGTSGRHTGELFF. CDR3 coding DNA: TGTGCCAGCAGCGCGTCGGGGACTAGCGGGAGGCACACCGGGGAGCTGTTTTTT.

V usage is TRBV14 and J usage is TRBJ2-5, with 10 bases matching TRBD2. Germline CDR1 reads SGHDN; CDR2 reads FVKESK. After removal of 5 bases from V and 1 base from J, the junction contained 10 bases not matched to a gene. The CDR3 is 17 residues long. CDR3 protein: CASSVTKLAGPQETQYF. CDR3 bases: TGTGCCAGCAGCGTTACTAAACTAGCGGGACCCCAAGAGACCCAGTACTTC.

The CDR3 DNA follows: TGTGCCAGCTCACCTAATGAACAGTCCGGCGAGCAGTACTTC. Translating gives CASSPNEQSGEQYF. J is TRBJ2-7 and V is TRBV18; D gene unclear. Germline V gene sequence: CDR1 KGHSH, CDR2 LQKENI. This CDR3 spans 14 amino acids. V was cut by 3 bases and J by 6 bases, with 15 bases left in between.

The rearrangement uses TRBV7-2 and TRBJ1-1, with 7 bases lining up with TRBD1. The trim removed 2 bases at V and 12 bases at J, leaving 6 bases unmatched. Germline lookup yields CDR1 SGHTA and CDR2 FQGNSA. This CDR3 spans 12 amino acids. The CDR3 here is CASSLSPGGTFF. The CDR3 coding sequence is TGTGCCAGCAGCTTATCTCCAGGGGGGACTTTCTTT.

V and J are TRBV11-3 and TRBJ2-1; D is possibly TRBD1 (5 bases). Trimming left V 4 bases short and J 8 bases short, with 6 bases between. The CDR3 loop spans 11 amino acids. CDR1 and CDR2 (germline): SGHNT, YENEEA. CDR3 DNA sequence: TGTGCCAGCAGCTCCAGGGATGAGCAGTTCTTC. Amino acids: CASSSRDEQFF.

The rearrangement uses TRBV6-6 and TRBJ2-7, with a weak D call TRBD1 (5 bases). Germline V lookup: CDR1 MNHNY, CDR2 SVGAGI (reference sequence). The CDR3 extends over 14 amino acids. Trimming stripped 6 bases from V and 0 bases from J, with 12 bases between. The CDR3, as DNA: TGTGCCAGCAGCGAGGCAGGGATCTCCTACGAGCAGTACTTC. Amino acid sequence: CASSEAGISYEQYF.

The CDR3 sequence: CASSLIEQGGSYGYTF. CDR3 in DNA: TGTGCCAGCAGCTTGATCGAGCAGGGGGGCTCCTATGGCTACACCTTC. V is TRBV5-6 and J is TRBJ1-2; 7 positions match TRBD1. The CDR3 totals 16 residues. CDR1 SGHDT and CDR2 YYEEEE come from the germline V gene. Trimming at V came to 1 base and at J to 4 bases, leaving 10 bases not matched to a gene.